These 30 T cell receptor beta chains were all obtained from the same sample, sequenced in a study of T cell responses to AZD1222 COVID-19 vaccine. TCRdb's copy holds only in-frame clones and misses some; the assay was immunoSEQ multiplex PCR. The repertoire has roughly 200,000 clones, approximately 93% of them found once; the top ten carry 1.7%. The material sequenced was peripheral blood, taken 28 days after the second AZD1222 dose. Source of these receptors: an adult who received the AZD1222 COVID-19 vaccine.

CDR3 in amino acids: CASSPRPNYGYTF. CDR3 coding DNA: TGTGCCAGCAGCCCTAGGCCTAACTATGGCTACACCTTC. The V call is TRBV28, the J call TRBJ1-2; no definite D call. V lost 6 bases, J lost 0 bases, and 8 bases lay in between. Germline lookup yields CDR1 MDHEN and CDR2 SYDVKM. The CDR3 runs to 13 residues.

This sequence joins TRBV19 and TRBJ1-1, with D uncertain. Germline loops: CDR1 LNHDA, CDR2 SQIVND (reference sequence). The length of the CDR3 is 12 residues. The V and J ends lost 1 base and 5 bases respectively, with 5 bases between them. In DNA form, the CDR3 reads TGTGCCAGTAGTATAGGGTGGACTGAAGCTTTCTTT. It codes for CASSIGWTEAFF.

CDR3 in DNA: TGTGCCAGCAATCGAGGATTCGGTGAAAAACTGTTTTTT. Translating it yields CASNRGFGEKLFF. The chain joins TRBV2 to TRBJ1-4; no clear D gene. The CDR3 has 13 amino acids. The V gene's germline CDR1 is SNHLY and CDR2 FYNNEI. V was trimmed by 7 bases and J by 7 bases, leaving 13 bases between them.

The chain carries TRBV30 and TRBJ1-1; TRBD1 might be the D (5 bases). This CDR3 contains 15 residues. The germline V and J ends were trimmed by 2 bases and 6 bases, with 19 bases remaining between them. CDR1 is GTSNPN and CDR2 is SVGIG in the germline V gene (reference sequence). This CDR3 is CAWSSPGRGGSEAFF. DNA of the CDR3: TGTGCCTGGAGTTCCCCGGGACGGGGGGGGTCTGAAGCTTTCTTT. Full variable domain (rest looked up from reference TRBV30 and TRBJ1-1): SQTIHQWPATLVQPVGSPLSLECTVEGTSNPNLYWYRQAAGRGLQLLFYSVGIGQISSEVPQNLSASRPQDRQFILSSKKLLLSDSGFYLCAWSSPGRGGSEAFFGQGTRLTVV.

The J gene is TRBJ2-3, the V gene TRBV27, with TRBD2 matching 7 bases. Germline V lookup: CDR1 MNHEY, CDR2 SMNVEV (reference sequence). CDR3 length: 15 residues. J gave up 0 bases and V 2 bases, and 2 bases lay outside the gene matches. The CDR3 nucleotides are TGTGCCAGCAGTTTAGCGGGAGCTAGCACAGATACGCAGTATTTT. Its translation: CASSLAGASTDTQYF.

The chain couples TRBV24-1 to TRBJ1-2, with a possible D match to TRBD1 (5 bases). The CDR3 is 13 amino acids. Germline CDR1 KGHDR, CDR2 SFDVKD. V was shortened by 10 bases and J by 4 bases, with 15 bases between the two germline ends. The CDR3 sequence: CATAGTLGYGYTF. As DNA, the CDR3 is TGTGCCACTGCCGGGACCCTGGGCTATGGCTACACCTTC.

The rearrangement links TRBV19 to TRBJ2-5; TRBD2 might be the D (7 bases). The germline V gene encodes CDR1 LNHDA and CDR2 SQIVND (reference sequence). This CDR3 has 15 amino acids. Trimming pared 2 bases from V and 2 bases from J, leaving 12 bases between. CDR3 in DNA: TGTGCCAGTAGTATAAGGGGGACTAAACAAGAGACCCAGTACTTC. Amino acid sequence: CASSIRGTKQETQYF. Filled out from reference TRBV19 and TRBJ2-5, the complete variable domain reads DGGITQSPKYLFRKEGQNVTLSCEQNLNHDAMYWYRQDPGQGLRLIYYSQIVNDFQKGDIAEGYSVSREKKESFPLTVTSAQKNPTAFYLCASSIRGTKQETQYFGPGTRLLVL.

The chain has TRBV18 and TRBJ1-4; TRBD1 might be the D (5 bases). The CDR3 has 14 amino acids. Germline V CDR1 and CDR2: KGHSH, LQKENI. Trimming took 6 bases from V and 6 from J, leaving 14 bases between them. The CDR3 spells CASSYRQMDEKLFF. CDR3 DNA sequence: TGTGCCAGCTCCTATCGACAGATGGATGAAAAACTGTTTTTT.

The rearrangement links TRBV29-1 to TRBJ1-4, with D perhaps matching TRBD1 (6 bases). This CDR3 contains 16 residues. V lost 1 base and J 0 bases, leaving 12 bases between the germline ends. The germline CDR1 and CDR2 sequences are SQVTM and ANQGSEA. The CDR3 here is CSVEVGRGATNEKLFF. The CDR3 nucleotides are TGCAGCGTTGAAGTTGGCAGGGGTGCAACTAATGAAAAACTGTTTTTT.

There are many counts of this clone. DNA of the CDR3: TGTGCCAGCAGCGCCGGCTCGGATACGCAGTATTTT. The encoded protein is CASSAGSDTQYF. This chain joins TRBV7-9 and TRBJ2-3; D not resolved. V lost 5 bases and J 6 bases, leaving 9 bases between the germline ends. Germline V gene lookup returns CDR1 SEHNR and CDR2 FQNEAQ (reference sequence). The length of the CDR3 is 12 residues.

DNA of the CDR3: TGTGCCAGCTCACCAACAGGGCCTAGGGAGCAGTACTTC. It is translated as CASSPTGPREQYF. The rearrangement joins TRBV18 to TRBJ2-7, with D perhaps TRBD1 (6 bases). Germline CDR1 and CDR2: KGHSH and LQKENI. V was shortened by 2 bases and J by 7 bases, with 12 bases between the two germline ends. This CDR3 is 13 amino acids long.

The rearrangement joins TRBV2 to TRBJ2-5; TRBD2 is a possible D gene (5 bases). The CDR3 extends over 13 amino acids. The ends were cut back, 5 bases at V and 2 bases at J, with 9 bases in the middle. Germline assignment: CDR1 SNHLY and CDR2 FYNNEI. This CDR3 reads CASSLWEQETQYF. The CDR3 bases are TGTGCCAGCAGTCTCTGGGAGCAAGAGACCCAGTACTTC.

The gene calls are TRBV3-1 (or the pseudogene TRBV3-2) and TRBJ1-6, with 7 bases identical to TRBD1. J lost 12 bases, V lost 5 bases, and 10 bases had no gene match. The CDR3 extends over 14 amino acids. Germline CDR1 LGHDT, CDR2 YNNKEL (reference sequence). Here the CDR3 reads CASSSGQAGRPLHF. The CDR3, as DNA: TGTGCCAGCAGCTCTGGACAGGCCGGTAGACCCCTCCACTTT.

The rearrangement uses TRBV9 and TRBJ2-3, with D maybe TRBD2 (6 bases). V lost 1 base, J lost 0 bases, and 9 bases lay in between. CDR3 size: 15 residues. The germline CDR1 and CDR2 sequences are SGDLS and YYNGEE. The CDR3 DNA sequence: TGTGCCAGCAGCGTAAAGGAGGGGAGCACAGATACGCAGTATTTT. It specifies CASSVKEGSTDTQYF.

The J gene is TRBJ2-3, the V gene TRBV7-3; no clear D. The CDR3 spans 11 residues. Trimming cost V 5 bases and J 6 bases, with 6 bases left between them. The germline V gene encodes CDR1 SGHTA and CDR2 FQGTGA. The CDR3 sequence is CASSEGDTQYF. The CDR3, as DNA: TGTGCCAGCAGCGAAGGGGATACGCAGTATTTT.

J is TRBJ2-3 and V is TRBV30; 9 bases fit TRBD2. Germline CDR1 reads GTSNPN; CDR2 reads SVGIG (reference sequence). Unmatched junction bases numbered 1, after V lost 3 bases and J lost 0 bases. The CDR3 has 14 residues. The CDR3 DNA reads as TGTGCCTGGAGGACTAGCGGTAGCACAGATACGCAGTATTTT. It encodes CAWRTSGSTDTQYF.

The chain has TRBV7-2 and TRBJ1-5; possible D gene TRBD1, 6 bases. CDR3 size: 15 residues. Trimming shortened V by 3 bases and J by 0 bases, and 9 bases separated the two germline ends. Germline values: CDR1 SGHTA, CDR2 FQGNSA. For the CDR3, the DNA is TGTGCCAGCAGCTTCTGGACAGATAGCAATCAGCCCCAGCATTTT. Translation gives CASSFWTDSNQPQHF.

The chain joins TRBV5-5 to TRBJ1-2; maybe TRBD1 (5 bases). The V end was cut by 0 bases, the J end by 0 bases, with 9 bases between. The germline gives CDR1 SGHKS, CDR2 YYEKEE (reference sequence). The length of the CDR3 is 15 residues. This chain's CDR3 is CASSLDGAPNYGYTF. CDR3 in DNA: TGTGCCAGCAGCTTGGACGGGGCACCTAACTATGGCTACACCTTC. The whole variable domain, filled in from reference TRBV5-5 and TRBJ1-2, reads DAGVTQSPTHLIKTRGQQVTLRCSPISGHKSVSWYQQVLGQGPQFIFQYYEKEERGRGNFPDRFSARQFPNYSSELNVNALLLGDSALYLCASSLDGAPNYGYTFGSGTRLTVV.

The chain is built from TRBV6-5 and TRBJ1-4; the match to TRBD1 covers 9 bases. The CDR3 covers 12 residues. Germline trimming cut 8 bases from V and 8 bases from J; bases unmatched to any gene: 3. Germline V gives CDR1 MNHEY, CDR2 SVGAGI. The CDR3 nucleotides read TGTGCCAGCGGAGACAGGGGGGAAAAACTGTTTTTT. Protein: CASGDRGEKLFF.

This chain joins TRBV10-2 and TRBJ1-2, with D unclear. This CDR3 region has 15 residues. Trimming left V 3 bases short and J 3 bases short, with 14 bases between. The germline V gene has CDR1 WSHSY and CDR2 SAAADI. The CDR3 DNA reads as TGCGCCAGCAGTGACCGGGGAGAGCCGCACTATGGCTACACCTTC. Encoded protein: CASSDRGEPHYGYTF.

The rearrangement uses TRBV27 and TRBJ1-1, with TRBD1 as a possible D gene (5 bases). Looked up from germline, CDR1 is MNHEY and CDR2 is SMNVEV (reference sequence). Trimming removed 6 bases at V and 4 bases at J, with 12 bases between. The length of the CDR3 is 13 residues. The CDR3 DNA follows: TGTGCCAGCAGGGGACTGGGAAGCACTGAAGCTTTCTTT. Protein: CASRGLGSTEAFF.

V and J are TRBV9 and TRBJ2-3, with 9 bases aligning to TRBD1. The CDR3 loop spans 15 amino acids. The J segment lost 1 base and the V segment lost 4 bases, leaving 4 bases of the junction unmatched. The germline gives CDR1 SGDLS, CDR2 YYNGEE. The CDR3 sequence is CASSQWTGGTDTQYF. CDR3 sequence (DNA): TGTGCCAGCAGCCAATGGACAGGGGGCACAGATACGCAGTATTTT.

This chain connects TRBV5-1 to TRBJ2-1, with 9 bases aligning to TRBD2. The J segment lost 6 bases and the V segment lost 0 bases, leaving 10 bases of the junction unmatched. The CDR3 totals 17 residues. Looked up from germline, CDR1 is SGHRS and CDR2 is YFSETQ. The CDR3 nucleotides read TGCGCCAGCAGCTTGGCGGCTAGCGGGAAATTCCGCAATGAGCAGTTCTTC. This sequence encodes CASSLAASGKFRNEQFF. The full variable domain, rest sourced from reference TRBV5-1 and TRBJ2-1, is KAGVTQTPRYLIKTRGQQVTLSCSPISGHRSVSWYQQTPGQGLQFLFEYFSETQRNKGNFPGRFSGRQFSNSRSEMNVSTLELGDSALYLCASSLAASGKFRNEQFFGPGTRLTVL.

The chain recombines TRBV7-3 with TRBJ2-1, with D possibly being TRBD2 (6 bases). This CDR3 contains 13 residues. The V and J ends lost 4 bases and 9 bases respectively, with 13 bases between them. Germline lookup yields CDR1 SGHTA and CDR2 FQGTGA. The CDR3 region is CASSWRGPGEQFF. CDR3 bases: TGTGCCAGCAGCTGGAGGGGTCCGGGTGAGCAGTTCTTC.

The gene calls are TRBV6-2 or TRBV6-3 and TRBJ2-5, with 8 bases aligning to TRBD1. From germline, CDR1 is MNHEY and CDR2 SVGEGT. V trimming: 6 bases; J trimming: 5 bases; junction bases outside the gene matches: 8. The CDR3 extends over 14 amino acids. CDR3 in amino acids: CASSPDRGLETQYF. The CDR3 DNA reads TGTGCCAGCAGCCCTGACAGGGGATTGGAGACCCAGTACTTC.

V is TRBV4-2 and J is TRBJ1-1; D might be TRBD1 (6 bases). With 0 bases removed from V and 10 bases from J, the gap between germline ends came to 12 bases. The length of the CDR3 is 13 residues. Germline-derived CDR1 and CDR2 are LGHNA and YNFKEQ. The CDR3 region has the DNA TGTGCCAGCAGCCAAGAGGGTCAGGGGAGAGCTTTCTTT. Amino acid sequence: CASSQEGQGRAFF.

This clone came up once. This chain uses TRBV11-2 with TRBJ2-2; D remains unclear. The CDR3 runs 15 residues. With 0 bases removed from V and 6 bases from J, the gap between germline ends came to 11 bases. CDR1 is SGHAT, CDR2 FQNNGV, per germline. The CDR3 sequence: CASSLDSRVAGELFF. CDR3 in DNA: TGTGCCAGCAGCTTAGATAGTCGAGTAGCCGGGGAGCTGTTTTTT.

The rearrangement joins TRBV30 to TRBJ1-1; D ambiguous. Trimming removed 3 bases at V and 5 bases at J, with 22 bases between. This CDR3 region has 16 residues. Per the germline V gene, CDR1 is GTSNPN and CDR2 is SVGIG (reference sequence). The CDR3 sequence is CAWRVGRMNKITEAFF. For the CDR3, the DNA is TGTGCCTGGAGAGTTGGACGGATGAACAAAATAACTGAAGCTTTCTTT. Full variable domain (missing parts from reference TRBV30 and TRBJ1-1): SQTIHQWPATLVQPVGSPLSLECTVEGTSNPNLYWYRQAAGRGLQLLFYSVGIGQISSEVPQNLSASRPQDRQFILSSKKLLLSDSGFYLCAWRVGRMNKITEAFFGQGTRLTVV.

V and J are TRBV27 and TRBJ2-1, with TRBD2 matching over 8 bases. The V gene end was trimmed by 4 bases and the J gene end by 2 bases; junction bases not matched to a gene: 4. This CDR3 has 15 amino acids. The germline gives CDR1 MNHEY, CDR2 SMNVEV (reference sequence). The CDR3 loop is CASSSLAGAYNEQFF. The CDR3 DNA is TGTGCCAGCAGTTCCCTAGCGGGTGCCTACAATGAGCAGTTCTTC.

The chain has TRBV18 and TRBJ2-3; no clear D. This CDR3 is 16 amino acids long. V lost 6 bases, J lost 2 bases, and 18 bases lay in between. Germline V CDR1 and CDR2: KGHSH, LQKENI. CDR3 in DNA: TGTGCCAGCTCCCACCTCGGCAGTCCCCCCACAGATACGCAGTATTTT. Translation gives CASSHLGSPPTDTQYF.